The entry below describes one T cell receptor beta chain. The record originates from a study of blood T cells in healthy people across ages. It was with a sample-barcoded 5' primer and a J-beta primer mix that a second PCR of roughly 7 to 12 cycles was run. Via MiXCR, TCRdb re-called the 5' RACE reads, giving one row per CDR3 protein. The sample shows about 590,000 distinct CDR3 sequences, approximately 30% of them seen only once. Per-sample PBMC isolation yielded at least 6 million cells. The sample comprised blood. The TCR sequence derives from a woman older than 75 in good health.

The chain's CDR3 is CASGARQNTEAFF. Here the CDR3 DNA reads TGTGCCAGCGGGGCTAGGCAGAACACTGAAGCTTTCTTT. J is TRBJ1-1 and V is TRBV9, with a tentative D call TRBD1 (5 bases). The CDR3 totals 13 residues. Trimming stripped 7 bases from V and 1 base from J, with 11 bases between. Germline V CDR1 and CDR2: SGDLS, YYNGEE.